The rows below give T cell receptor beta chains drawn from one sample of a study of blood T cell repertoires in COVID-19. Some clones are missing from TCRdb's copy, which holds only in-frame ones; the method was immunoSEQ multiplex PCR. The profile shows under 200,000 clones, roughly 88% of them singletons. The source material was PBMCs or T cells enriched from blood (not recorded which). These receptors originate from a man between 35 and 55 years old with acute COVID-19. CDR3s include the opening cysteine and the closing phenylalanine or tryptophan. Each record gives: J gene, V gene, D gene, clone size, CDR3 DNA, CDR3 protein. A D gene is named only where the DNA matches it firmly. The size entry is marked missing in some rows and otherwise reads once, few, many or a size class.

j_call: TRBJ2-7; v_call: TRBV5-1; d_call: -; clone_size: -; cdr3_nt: TGCGCCAGCAGCTTGGTTTCCGAGGGCTCCTACGAGCAGTACTTC; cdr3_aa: CASSLVSEGSYEQYF
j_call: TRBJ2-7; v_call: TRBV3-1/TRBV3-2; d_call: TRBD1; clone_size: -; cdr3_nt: TGTGCCAGCAGCCAAGGGGTGGGACAGGGACGCGAGCAGTACTTC; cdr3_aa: CASSQGVGQGREQYF
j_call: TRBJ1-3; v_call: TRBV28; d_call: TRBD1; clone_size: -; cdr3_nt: TGTGCCAGCAGGCCGACCGGGACAGGCGGCTCTGGAAACACCATATATTTT; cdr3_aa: CASRPTGTGGSGNTIYF
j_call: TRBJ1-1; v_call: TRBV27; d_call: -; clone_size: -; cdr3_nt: TGTGCCAGCAGTTTGCGGGGGGAAGGCACTGAAGCTTTCTTT; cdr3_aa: CASSLRGEGTEAFF
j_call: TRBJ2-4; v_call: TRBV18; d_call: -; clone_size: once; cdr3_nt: TGTGCCAGCTCACCACAGGGGAACATTCAGTACTTC; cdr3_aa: CASSPQGNIQYF
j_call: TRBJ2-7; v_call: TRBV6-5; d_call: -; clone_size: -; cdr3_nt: TGTGCCAGCAGTTACGGGGGGAGCAGGTCCTACGAGCAGTACTTC; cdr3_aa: CASSYGGSRSYEQYF
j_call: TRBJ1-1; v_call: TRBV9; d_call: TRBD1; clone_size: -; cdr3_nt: TGTGCCAGCAGCGGGGCAGGGGGGACTGAAGCTTTCTTT; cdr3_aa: CASSGAGGTEAFF
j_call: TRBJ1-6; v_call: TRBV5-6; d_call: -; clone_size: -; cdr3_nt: TGTGCCAGCAGCTTGAACAGGGTAAAGTCACCCCTCCACTTT; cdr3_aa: CASSLNRVKSPLHF
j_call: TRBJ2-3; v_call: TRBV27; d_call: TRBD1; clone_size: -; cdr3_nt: TGTGCCAGCAGTCCCAGGGGGACCCAGGTAGATACGCAGTATTTT; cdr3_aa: CASSPRGTQVDTQYF
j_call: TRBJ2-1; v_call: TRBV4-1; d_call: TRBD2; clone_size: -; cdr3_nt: TGCGCCAGCAGCCTCTTCGGACTAGCGGCCAATGAGCAGTTCTTC; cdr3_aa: CASSLFGLAANEQFF
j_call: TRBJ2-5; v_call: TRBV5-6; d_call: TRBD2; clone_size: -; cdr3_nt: TGTGCCAGCAGCTTGGGGGGGCTAGCGGGAAGAAAGACCCAGTACTTC; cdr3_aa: CASSLGGLAGRKTQYF
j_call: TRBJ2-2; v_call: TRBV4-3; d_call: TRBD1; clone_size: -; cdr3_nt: TGCGCCAGCAGCTCCAGGGGGCTAGGAGGGGAGCTGTTTTTT; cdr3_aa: CASSSRGLGGELFF
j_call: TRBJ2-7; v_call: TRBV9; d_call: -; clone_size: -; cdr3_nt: TGTGCCAGCAGCGTAGAGAGCCTCTCCTACGAGCAGTACTTC; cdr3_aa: CASSVESLSYEQYF
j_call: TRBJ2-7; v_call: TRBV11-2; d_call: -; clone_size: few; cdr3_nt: TGTGCCAGCAGCTCCTACAGGAGCTCCTACGAGCAGTACTTC; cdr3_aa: CASSSYRSSYEQYF
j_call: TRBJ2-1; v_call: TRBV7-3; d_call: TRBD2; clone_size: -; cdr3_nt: TGTGCCAGCAGCGCGGGACTAGCGGGAGCCGAGCAGTTCTTC; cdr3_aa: CASSAGLAGAEQFF
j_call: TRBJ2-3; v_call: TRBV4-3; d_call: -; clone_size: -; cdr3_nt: TGCGCCAGCAGCCAAGCGGGCACAGATACGCAGTATTTT; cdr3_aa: CASSQAGTDTQYF
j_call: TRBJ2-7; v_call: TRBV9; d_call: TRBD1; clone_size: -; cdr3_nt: TGTGCCAGCAGCGTGGGTTTCGGGACAGGGATCGAGCAGTACTTC; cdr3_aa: CASSVGFGTGIEQYF
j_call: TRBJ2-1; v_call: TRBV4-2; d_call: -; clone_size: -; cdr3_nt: TGTGCCAGCAGCCAAGAGGGGGGGCTCTACGGTGAGCAGTTCTTC; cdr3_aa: CASSQEGGLYGEQFF
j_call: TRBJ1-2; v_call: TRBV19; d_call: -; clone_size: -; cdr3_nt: TGTGCCAGTAGTAACCCGCGGGTGGACGATCGGGGCTACACCTTC; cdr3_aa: CASSNPRVDDRGYTF
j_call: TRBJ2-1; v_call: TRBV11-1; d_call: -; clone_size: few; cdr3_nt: TGTGCCAGCAGCTTAACGAGGAGGGACTCCTGGGGTGAGCAGTTCTTC; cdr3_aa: CASSLTRRDSWGEQFF
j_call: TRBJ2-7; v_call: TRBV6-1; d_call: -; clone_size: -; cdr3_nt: TGTGCCAGCAGTGAATCCGACAGACCCTTCTACGAGCAGTACTTC; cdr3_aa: CASSESDRPFYEQYF
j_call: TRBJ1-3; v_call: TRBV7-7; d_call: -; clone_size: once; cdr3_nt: TGTGCTAGCAGCCCAGGGGTTTCTGGAAACACCATATATTTT; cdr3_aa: CASSPGVSGNTIYF
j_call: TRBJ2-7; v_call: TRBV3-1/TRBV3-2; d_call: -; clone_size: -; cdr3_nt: TGTGCCAGCAGCCAAGATCTCGGCAGGGTCTCCTACGAGCAGTACTTC; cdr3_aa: CASSQDLGRVSYEQYF
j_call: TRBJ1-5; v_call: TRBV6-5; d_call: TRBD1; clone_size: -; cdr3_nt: TGTGCCAGCATGGGGACAGGGAGGAATCAGCCCCAGCATTTT; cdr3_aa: CASMGTGRNQPQHF
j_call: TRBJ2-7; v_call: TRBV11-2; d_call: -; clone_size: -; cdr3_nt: TGTGCCAGCAGCTTAACGGGGGACTCCTACGAGCAGTACTTC; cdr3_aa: CASSLTGDSYEQYF
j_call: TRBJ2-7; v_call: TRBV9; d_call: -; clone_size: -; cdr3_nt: TGTGCCAGCAGCGTATTCCAGGGTACCGAGCAGTACTTC; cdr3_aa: CASSVFQGTEQYF
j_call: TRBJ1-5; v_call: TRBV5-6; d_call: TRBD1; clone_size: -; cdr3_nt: TGTGCCAGCAGCTTAGGGACAGGGATAGCTCAGCCCCAGCATTTT; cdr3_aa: CASSLGTGIAQPQHF